This T cell receptor (beta chain) was recovered during a study of vaccination and CD4 T cells after COVID-19. About the research overall: The post-vaccine samples came a median approximately 75 days after dose two (range 14 to 241).

This clonotype was counted a few times. Its antigen is currently unknown. The treatment: 10-day PBMC culture with coronavirus spike peptide pools or control peptides (ViraFEST assay). V shed 0 bases and J shed 4 bases, with 15 bases lying between them. The CDR3 runs 15 residues. Germline V gene sequence: CDR1 DFQATT, CDR2 SNEGSKA (reference sequence). Cultured CD4+ T-cell DNA underwent Oncomine TCR Beta short-read sequencing. Genomic DNA was taken out of cultured CD4+ T cells by extraction. TCRdb reprocessed the PCR reads via MiXCR and lists one record per CDR3 protein. Among about 20,000 distinct CDR3 sequences, 50% to 65% were seen once, and the ten largest hold less than 7%. Study-level findings and limits: In convalescent patients, 304 of 307 vaccine-specific clones were mono-reactive for SARS-CoV-2 spike.

The material sequenced was CD4+ T cells from blood, cultured in vitro. The source of this sequence is a human donor who had recovered from COVID-19. The V call is TRBV20-1, the J call TRBJ1-2; D gene unclear. The CDR3 sequence: CSARDIHSSLYGYTF. Here the CDR3 DNA reads TGCAGTGCTAGAGATATCCACAGTTCCCTCTATGGCTACACCTTC.